The 29 T cell receptor beta chains in this list originate from one sample, sequenced in a study of blood T cell repertoires in COVID-19. TCRdb's table, derived via immunoSEQ multiplex PCR, lists solely in-frame clones and lacks some. The sample holds a few hundred thousand clones; just under 90% are singletons and the top ten take 3% to 4%. The sample consisted of peripheral blood. The origin of the receptors is a woman in her 40s with acute or convalescent COVID-19.

The chain uses TRBV5-1 and TRBJ1-6, with D perhaps TRBD1 (5 bases). Germline assignment: CDR1 SGHRS and CDR2 YFSETQ. Trimming removed 0 bases from V and 8 bases from J, with 12 bases in between. The CDR3 has 15 amino acids. The CDR3 DNA reads as TGCGCCAGCAGCTTGGCCCAGGGCCTCGATTCACCCCTCCACTTT. Amino acid sequence: CASSLAQGLDSPLHF.

This clone was counted between two and nine times. The rearrangement joins TRBV7-9 to TRBJ1-6, with a possible D match to TRBD1 (6 bases). This CDR3 is 15 amino acids long. In germline, CDR1 is SEHNR, CDR2 FQNEAQ (reference sequence). The germline V and J ends were trimmed by 5 bases and 7 bases, with 15 bases remaining between them. As DNA, the CDR3 is TGTGCCAGCAGCAACCGCCAGGGGTGGAATTCACCCCTCCACTTT. Its protein is CASSNRQGWNSPLHF.

This chain connects TRBV30 to TRBJ1-2; possible D gene TRBD1, 5 bases. The CDR3 runs 13 residues. Germline CDR1 is GTSNPN and CDR2 is SVGIG (reference sequence). The V end lost 2 bases, the J end lost 8 bases, and 15 bases lay between the germline ends. CDR3 loop: CAWSSGRAYGYTF. In DNA form, the CDR3 reads TGTGCCTGGAGTTCGGGCAGGGCATACGGCTACACCTTC. The whole variable domain, filled in from reference TRBV30 and TRBJ1-2, reads SQTIHQWPATLVQPVGSPLSLECTVEGTSNPNLYWYRQAAGRGLQLLFYSVGIGQISSEVPQNLSASRPQDRQFILSSKKLLLSDSGFYLCAWSSGRAYGYTFGSGTRLTVV.

V usage is TRBV18 and J usage is TRBJ1-2; no clear D. V shed 0 bases and J shed 7 bases, with 9 bases lying between them. The CDR3 extends over 13 amino acids. CDR1 is KGHSH and CDR2 is LQKENI in the germline V gene. Written as DNA, the CDR3 is TGTGCCAGCTCACCACCGAGTAGAACTGGCTACACCTTC. This codes for CASSPPSRTGYTF.

The V and J genes are TRBV18 and TRBJ1-6; TRBD1 is a possible D gene (6 bases). The CDR3 runs to 14 residues. Trimming cost V 3 bases and J 7 bases, with 10 bases left between them. Germline V lookup: CDR1 KGHSH, CDR2 LQKENI. The CDR3 bases are TGTGCCAGCTCACCTGGACAGAGGAATTCACCCCTCCACTTT. Encoded protein: CASSPGQRNSPLHF.

This chain uses TRBV5-6 with TRBJ1-4, with 8 bases that match TRBD1. The CDR3 is 15 amino acids. V lost 4 bases to trimming and J lost 3 bases; unmatched junction nucleotides: 5. CDR1 is SGHDT, CDR2 YYEEEE, per germline. CDR3 protein: CASSATGVANEKLFF. The CDR3 nucleotides read TGTGCCAGCAGCGCGACAGGGGTAGCTAATGAAAAACTGTTTTTT.

The chain couples TRBV27 to TRBJ1-5; unclear D gene. CDR3 size: 16 residues. Germline V gives CDR1 MNHEY, CDR2 SMNVEV (reference sequence). V shed 2 bases and J shed 1 base, with 12 bases lying between them. CDR3: CASSLKGVLSNQPQHF. Written as DNA, the CDR3 is TGTGCCAGCAGTTTAAAGGGAGTTTTGAGCAATCAGCCCCAGCATTTT.

The chain links TRBV9 to TRBJ2-6, with 8 nucleotides matching TRBD1. The CDR3 length is 18 residues. Germline V lookup: CDR1 SGDLS, CDR2 YYNGEE. V shed 3 bases, J shed 4 bases, and the junction held 12 bases outside the gene matches. In DNA form, the CDR3 reads TGTGCCAGCAGCGCCCGGACAGGGATTATCTCAGGGGCCAACGTCCTGACTTTC. Its translation: CASSARTGIISGANVLTF.

This chain links TRBV6-4 with TRBJ1-5; 10 bases agree with TRBD1. With 4 bases clipped from V and 5 bases from J, the junction kept 2 bases outside the gene matches. The length of the CDR3 is 14 residues. Germline CDR1 reads MRHNA; CDR2 reads SNTAGT. The CDR3 protein is CASSVGTGDQPQHF. Here the CDR3 DNA reads TGTGCCAGCAGTGTCGGGACAGGGGATCAGCCCCAGCATTTT.

The chain combines TRBV27 with TRBJ1-6; 9 bases fit TRBD1. This CDR3 is built from 16 residues. V shed 4 bases, J shed 3 bases, and the junction held 4 bases outside the gene matches. The germline V gene encodes CDR1 MNHEY and CDR2 SMNVEV (reference sequence). The CDR3 bases are TGTGCCAGCAGTTCCTTGACAGGGGGCTATAATTCACCCCTCCACTTT. Translated, it gives CASSSLTGGYNSPLHF.

This clone was detected only a few times. The CDR3 DNA reads as TGTGCCAGCAGTGAGTGGGACAGCGAAGCTTTCTTT. It codes for CASSEWDSEAFF. V and J are TRBV6-1 and TRBJ1-1; 7 bases map to TRBD1. Germline lookup yields CDR1 MNHNS and CDR2 SASEGT. V lost 3 bases, J lost 8 bases, and 3 bases stayed unmatched. The CDR3 loop spans 12 amino acids.

This chain links TRBV6-2 or TRBV6-3 with TRBJ1-1, with 7 bases that match TRBD1. In germline, CDR1 is MNHEY, CDR2 SVGEGT. CDR3 length: 15 amino acids. Trimming removed 2 bases from V and 5 bases from J; junction bases left unmatched: 8. Here the CDR3 reads CASSYGDRPWTEAFF. As DNA, the CDR3 is TGTGCCAGCAGTTACGGGGACAGACCCTGGACTGAAGCTTTCTTT.

This chain uses TRBV25-1 with TRBJ2-5, with 9 nucleotides matching TRBD1. After removal of 0 bases from V and 2 bases from J, the junction contained 4 bases not matched to a gene. Germline assignment: CDR1 MGHDK and CDR2 SYGVNS. There are 16 residues in the CDR3. The CDR3: CASSEYGGTGQETQYF. In DNA, the CDR3 is TGTGCCAGCAGTGAATATGGGGGGACAGGGCAAGAGACCCAGTACTTC. Combining the CDR3 with reference TRBV25-1 and TRBJ2-5 gives the whole variable domain EADIYQTPRYLVIGTGKKITLECSQTMGHDKMYWYQQDPGMELHLIHYSYGVNSTEKGDLSSESTVSRIRTEHFPLTLESARPSHTSQYLCASSEYGGTGQETQYFGPGTRLLVL.

This clone was counted a single time. The gene calls are TRBV12-5 and TRBJ2-1, with D hard to call. The V end lost 2 bases, the J end lost 9 bases, and 8 bases lay between the germline ends. This CDR3 is 12 amino acids long. Germline V gene data show CDR1 as LGHNT and CDR2 as FRNRAP. DNA of the CDR3: TGTGCTAGTGGTTTGAACGTGGCTGAGCAGTTCTTC. It codes for CASGLNVAEQFF.

The J gene is TRBJ1-2, the V gene TRBV5-1; D is unresolved. Germline lookup yields CDR1 SGHRS and CDR2 YFSETQ. V gave up 5 bases and J gave up 2 bases, with 13 bases separating them. This CDR3 spans 14 amino acids. The CDR3 is CASSSGLPNYGYTF. The CDR3 nucleotides read TGCGCCAGCAGTTCCGGACTTCCCAACTATGGCTACACCTTC.

The chain links TRBV29-1 to TRBJ2-5; D is undetermined. V was shortened by 1 base and J by 2 bases, with 8 bases between the two germline ends. The germline V gene encodes CDR1 SQVTM and CDR2 ANQGSEA. The CDR3 totals 13 residues. CDR3 in DNA: TGCAGCGTTGAAGTACACATTCAAGAGACCCAGTACTTC. Translation: CSVEVHIQETQYF.

This chain links TRBV2 with TRBJ1-1, with D possibly TRBD1 on 5 matching bases. This CDR3 has 14 amino acids. Trimming shortened V by 2 bases and J by 1 base, and 8 bases separated the two germline ends. Germline CDR1 reads SNHLY; CDR2 reads FYNNEI. The CDR3 here is CASSEQGSNTEAFF. DNA of the CDR3: TGTGCCAGCAGTGAACAGGGATCGAACACTGAAGCTTTCTTT.

The chain carries TRBV4-1 and TRBJ2-3; 10 bases match TRBD2. CDR3 size: 18 residues. Germline lookup yields CDR1 MGHRA and CDR2 YSYEKL. J was trimmed by 2 bases and V by 0 bases; bases with no gene match: 8. CDR3 region: CASSQDRDSGGVTDTQYF. CDR3 in DNA: TGCGCCAGCAGCCAAGATCGGGACAGCGGGGGGGTCACAGATACGCAGTATTTT.

The chain recombines TRBV18 with TRBJ1-5, with D possibly matching TRBD1 (6 bases). Trimming took 2 bases from V and 0 from J, leaving 8 bases between them. The length of the CDR3 is 15 residues. The germline V gene encodes CDR1 KGHSH and CDR2 LQKENI. The CDR3 reads CASSPRDNSNQPQHF. The CDR3 DNA reads as TGTGCCAGCTCACCAAGGGACAATAGCAATCAGCCCCAGCATTTT.

The gene calls are TRBV2 and TRBJ1-5, with 12 bases that match TRBD1. V lost 6 bases to trimming and J lost 2 bases; unmatched junction nucleotides: 2. The germline CDR1 and CDR2 sequences are SNHLY and FYNNEI. This CDR3 has 15 amino acids. CDR3 protein: CASRGQGAGNQPQHF. For the CDR3, the DNA is TGTGCCAGCAGGGGACAGGGGGCAGGCAATCAGCCCCAGCATTTT.

The CDR3 protein is CASIQGENSPLHF. DNA for the CDR3: TGTGCCAGCATTCAGGGGGAAAATTCACCCCTCCACTTT. The V call is TRBV6-6, the J call TRBJ1-6; 7 nucleotides match TRBD1. The CDR3 loop spans 13 amino acids. Germline CDR1 is MNHNY and CDR2 is SVGAGI (reference sequence). After removal of 7 bases from V and 7 bases from J, the junction contained 4 bases not matched to a gene.

The chain couples TRBV24-1 to TRBJ2-5, with D perhaps TRBD1 (5 bases). The CDR3 covers 14 residues. V dropped 3 bases and J dropped 5 bases, with 12 bases sitting between them. CDR1 and CDR2 (germline): KGHDR, SFDVKD. The CDR3 is CATSDPGPRETQYF. The CDR3 DNA sequence: TGTGCCACCAGTGATCCAGGGCCGAGGGAGACCCAGTACTTC.

This chain links TRBV11-2 with TRBJ1-4; D is perhaps TRBD1 (5 bases). The CDR3 spans 16 residues. V was cut by 4 bases and J by 8 bases, with 20 bases left in between. Germline CDR1 and CDR2: SGHAT and FQNNGV. The CDR3 region is CASSSSRDPAWEKLFF. The CDR3 nucleotides read TGTGCCAGCAGCTCGTCGCGGGACCCAGCGTGGGAAAAACTGTTTTTT. Supplemented by reference TRBV11-2 and TRBJ1-4, the full variable domain reads EAGVAQSPRYKIIEKRQSVAFWCNPISGHATLYWYQQILGQGPKLLIQFQNNGVVDDSQLPKDRFSAERLKGVDSTLKIQPAKLEDSAVYLCASSSSRDPAWEKLFFGSGTQLSVL.

This clone occurred once. The rearrangement uses TRBV28 and TRBJ1-6, with 8 bases fitting TRBD1. The V gene's germline CDR1 is MDHEN and CDR2 SYDVKM. The CDR3 consists of 15 residues. V was pared by 4 bases and J by 7 bases, with 6 bases of the junction left unmatched. CDR3 in amino acids: CASSWTGKRNSPLHF. The CDR3 nucleotides read TGTGCCAGCAGTTGGACAGGGAAGAGAAATTCACCCCTCCACTTT.

V is TRBV19 and J is TRBJ2-1, with 8 nucleotides matching TRBD2. The germline V gene has CDR1 LNHDA and CDR2 SQIVND (reference sequence). Losses at the gene ends were 7 bases for V and 4 bases for J; bases not matched to a gene: 6. The CDR3 extends over 14 amino acids. The CDR3 sequence: CASKGGGRYNEQFF. As DNA, the CDR3 is TGTGCCAGTAAGGGCGGGGGGAGATACAATGAGCAGTTCTTC.

This chain joins TRBV9 and TRBJ2-1; 7 bases align to TRBD1. Germline V gene sequence: CDR1 SGDLS, CDR2 YYNGEE. CDR3 length equals 15 residues. V gave up 3 bases and J gave up 3 bases; unmatched junction bases: 6. CDR3 sequence reads: CASSAPGQIYNEQFF. CDR3 nucleotides: TGTGCCAGCAGCGCCCCGGGACAGATCTACAATGAGCAGTTCTTC. Together with reference TRBV9 and TRBJ2-1, the CDR3 gives the full variable domain: DSGVTQTPKHLITATGQRVTLRCSPRSGDLSVYWYQQSLDQGLQFLIQYYNGEERAKGNILERFSAQQFPDLHSELNLSSLELGDSALYFCASSAPGQIYNEQFFGPGTRLTVL.

About this clone itself: Other DNA sequences in this sample translate to the same CDR3. The chain joins TRBV9 to TRBJ1-3; 7 positions match TRBD1. J was trimmed by 2 bases and V by 4 bases; bases with no gene match: 3. Germline CDR1 and CDR2: SGDLS and YYNGEE. The CDR3 contains 14 residues. CDR3 residues: CASSTQGAGNTIYF. CDR3 bases: TGTGCCAGCAGCACTCAGGGGGCTGGAAACACCATATATTTT.

The chain has TRBV11-2 and TRBJ1-6, with D possibly being TRBD1 (6 bases). CDR1 SGHAT and CDR2 FQNNGV come from the germline V gene. The CDR3 runs to 16 residues. V lost 7 bases and J lost 10, with 23 bases in between. The CDR3 spells CASTQRTDSFGSPLHF. CDR3 bases: TGTGCCAGCACCCAGAGGACAGACTCCTTCGGGTCACCCCTCCACTTT.

The rearrangement joins TRBV28 to TRBJ1-3; D is unclear. The germline V gene has CDR1 MDHEN and CDR2 SYDVKM. The ends were cut back, 6 bases at V and 0 bases at J, with 24 bases in the middle. The CDR3 is made up of 19 amino acids. CDR3 DNA: TGTGCCAGCAGAAGTCCCAGGCCTGGAATTACCTCCTCTGGAAACACCATATATTTT. Residues: CASRSPRPGITSSGNTIYF.